The 22 T cell receptor beta chains in this list originate from one sample, sequenced in a study of human T cells and chemical hapten exposure. Via MiXCR, TCRdb re-called the RACE reads, giving one row per CDR3 protein. In the table there are some 300,000 distinct CDR3 sequences, 5.5% of which are singletons. Time point: pre-sensitization, week 0. Regarding treatment: therapeutic diphenylcyclopropenone sensitization with weekly scalp DPC. This material consisted of whole blood, taken in connection with sensitization to the hapten diphenylcyclopropenone (DPC). The source is a woman aged 18-29 years with alopecia areata. Some clones in this sample may be carry-over from other donors' samples.

This clonotype was detected many times. The V call is TRBV6-2 or TRBV6-3, the J call TRBJ1-5; TRBD1 matches at 8 bases. V shed 6 bases and J 3 bases; nucleotides not matched to a gene: 7. This CDR3 has 15 residues. Germline V gene sequence: CDR1 MNHEY, CDR2 SVGEGT. The chain's CDR3 is CASRLQGANNQPQHF. CDR3 DNA sequence: TGTGCCAGCAGACTGCAGGGGGCTAACAATCAGCCCCAGCATTTT.

This clonotype was recorded at least ten times. The chain combines TRBV18 with TRBJ2-3; the D is unclear. With 8 bases removed from V and 4 bases from J, the gap between germline ends came to 7 bases. CDR1 KGHSH and CDR2 LQKENI come from the germline V gene. The CDR3 contains 11 residues. DNA of the CDR3: TGTGCCAGCAGTCGATCAGATACGCAGTATTTT. It translates to CASSRSDTQYF.

This clonotype turned up a few times. The rearrangement uses TRBV4-1 and TRBJ1-3, with D uncertain. Germline CDR1 and CDR2: MGHRA and YSYEKL. With 5 bases removed from V and 0 bases from J, the gap between germline ends came to 14 bases. The CDR3 loop spans 16 amino acids. CDR3 nucleotides: TGCGCCAGCAGCTCCACTCCCGGGTCCTCTGGAAACACCATATATTTT. Translated: CASSSTPGSSGNTIYF.

With respect to this clonotype: One junction end does not reproduce the germline sequence, and a read error may be involved. V usage is TRBV5-6 and J usage is TRBJ1-3; D is possibly TRBD1 (6 bases). Germline V CDR1 and CDR2: SGHDT, YYEEEE. This CDR3 contains 16 residues. CDR3 bases: TGTGCCAGCAGCTTGAGTGGGGGGGCACGAGGAAACACCATACATTTT. It specifies CASSLSGGARGNTIHF.

This clonotype has a handful of counts. V and J are TRBV28 and TRBJ2-7; the D call may be TRBD1 or TRBD2 (5 bases each). The germline V gene encodes CDR1 MDHEN and CDR2 SYDVKM. CDR3 size: 14 residues. V lost 2 bases and J 12 bases, leaving 20 bases between the germline ends. The CDR3 DNA reads as TGTGCCAGCAGTTTACCCTTTCCCGGGACCGAAACGTACTTC. Translated, it gives CASSLPFPGTETYF. Drawing the rest from reference TRBV28 and TRBJ2-7, the complete variable domain is DVKVTQSSRYLVKRTGEKVFLECVQDMDHENMFWYRQDPGLGLRLIYFSYDVKMKEKGDIPEGYSVSREKKERFSLILESASTNQTSMYLCASSLPFPGTETYFGPGTRLTVT.

This clonotype was seen a handful of times. The V gene is TRBV20-1, the J gene TRBJ2-3; 8 nucleotides agree with TRBD1. J gave up 1 base and V 0 bases, and 3 bases lay outside the gene matches. Germline V gene sequence: CDR1 DFQATT, CDR2 SNEGSKA (reference sequence). The length of the CDR3 is 15 residues. The CDR3 sequence: CSARDQDRGTDTQYF. The CDR3 nucleotides are TGCAGTGCTAGAGACCAGGACAGGGGCACAGATACGCAGTATTTT.

The V and J genes are TRBV5-1 and TRBJ1-1; the D gene is possibly TRBD1 (5 bases). V was cut by 0 bases and J by 0 bases, with 21 bases left in between. The CDR3 is made up of 19 amino acids. CDR1 is SGHRS, CDR2 YFSETQ, per germline. DNA of the CDR3: TGCGCCAGCAGCTTGGTAGAACAGGCCTTGAAACCCATGAACACTGAAGCTTTCTTT. It codes for CASSLVEQALKPMNTEAFF. The variable domain in full, completed from reference TRBV5-1 and TRBJ1-1, reads KAGVTQTPRYLIKTRGQQVTLSCSPISGHRSVSWYQQTPGQGLQFLFEYFSETQRNKGNFPGRFSGRQFSNSRSEMNVSTLELGDSALYLCASSLVEQALKPMNTEAFFGQGTRLTVV.

This clonotype came up many times. This chain links TRBV6-4 with TRBJ2-3, with 11 bases aligning to TRBD2. The J segment lost 2 bases and the V segment lost 4 bases, leaving 2 bases of the junction unmatched. Germline V gene lookup returns CDR1 MRHNA and CDR2 SNTAGT. The CDR3 totals 15 residues. The CDR3 nucleotides are TGTGCCAGCAGTGCTAGCGGGGGGCACACAGATACGCAGTATTTT. Translating gives CASSASGGHTDTQYF.

This clonotype appeared a few times. The rearrangement uses TRBV12-3 or TRBV12-4 and TRBJ2-7, with TRBD2 matching 7 bases. After removal of 3 bases from V and 0 bases from J, the junction contained 8 bases not matched to a gene. CDR3 size: 16 residues. The CDR3 sequence: CASSFPLAVSSYEQYF. The DNA of the CDR3 is TGTGCCAGCAGTTTTCCCCTAGCGGTGAGCTCCTACGAGCAGTACTTC.

V and J are TRBV27 and TRBJ2-3, with 10 bases fitting TRBD1. Looked up from germline, CDR1 is MNHEY and CDR2 is SMNVEV (reference sequence). The CDR3 is made up of 14 amino acids. V gave up 4 bases and J gave up 5 bases; unmatched junction bases: 3. CDR3 amino acids: CASSSDRGLDTQYF. CDR3 coding DNA: TGTGCCAGCAGTTCGGACAGGGGGTTAGATACGCAGTATTTT.

This chain connects TRBV29-1 to TRBJ1-2; D remains ambiguous. This CDR3 contains 13 residues. V lost 5 bases to trimming and J lost 5 bases, with 15 bases between them. Germline CDR1 and CDR2: SQVTM and ANQGSEA. CDR3 loop: CSVRGEGSYGYTF. Written as DNA, the CDR3 is TGCAGCGTTCGCGGGGAGGGCTCTTATGGCTACACCTTC.

V is TRBV20-1 and J is TRBJ1-5; D is uncertain. The V gene's germline CDR1 is DFQATT and CDR2 SNEGSKA (reference sequence). Trimming removed 5 bases at V and 0 bases at J, with 20 bases between. This CDR3 region has 17 residues. CDR3 region: CSALPLGMGYSNQPQHF. The CDR3 DNA is TGCAGTGCTCTACCTCTGGGGATGGGTTATAGCAATCAGCCCCAGCATTTT.

Many counts were recorded for this clonotype. The chain couples TRBV20-1 to TRBJ1-1; TRBD1 might be the D (5 bases). The CDR3 loop spans 15 amino acids. Germline V gene sequence: CDR1 DFQATT, CDR2 SNEGSKA (reference sequence). V lost 1 base and J lost 0, with 12 bases in between. DNA for the CDR3: TGCAGTGCTAGAGTCACAGGAGTCATGAACACTGAAGCTTTCTTT. This translates into CSARVTGVMNTEAFF.

Many counts were recorded for this clonotype. The J gene is TRBJ2-7, the V gene TRBV28; D may be TRBD1 (5 bases). CDR3 length: 14 amino acids. The germline V gene has CDR1 MDHEN and CDR2 SYDVKM. V shed 7 bases and J shed 3 bases, with 16 bases lying between them. CDR3 sequence: CASKGENRYYEQYF. The CDR3 bases are TGTGCCAGCAAAGGGGAAAACCGGTACTACGAGCAGTACTTC.

The chain has TRBV12-3 or TRBV12-4 and TRBJ2-7; D may be TRBD2 (5 bases). Trimming cost V 6 bases and J 3 bases, with 12 bases left between them. There are 13 residues in the CDR3. For the CDR3, the DNA is TGTGCCAGCAGAGAGGGTCCCCGCTACGAGCAGTACTTC. This codes for CASREGPRYEQYF.

The J gene is TRBJ2-1, the V gene TRBV5-1; D not certain. The V gene lost 2 bases and the J gene lost 5 bases, with 11 bases spanning the gap. Per the germline V gene, CDR1 is SGHRS and CDR2 is YFSETQ. This CDR3 comprises 14 residues. DNA for the CDR3: TGCGCCAGCAGCTTTCTAGACCCGAACAATGAGCAGTTCTTC. Translation: CASSFLDPNNEQFF.

This clonotype came up a few times. The V call is TRBV20-1, the J call TRBJ1-2; perhaps TRBD1 as D (5 bases). Trimming removed 0 bases from V and 7 bases from J, with 12 bases in between. This CDR3 comprises 13 residues. CDR1 is DFQATT and CDR2 is SNEGSKA in the germline V gene (reference sequence). The CDR3 DNA is TGCAGTGCTAGAGATACCAGGGATGCTGGCTACACCTTC. Translating gives CSARDTRDAGYTF.

This clonotype was detected ten times or more. The rearrangement links TRBV5-1 to TRBJ1-1; D not certain. The V gene's germline CDR1 is SGHRS and CDR2 YFSETQ. The CDR3 covers 13 residues. V lost 0 bases and J lost 6, with 9 bases in between. The CDR3, as DNA: TGCGCCAGCAGCTTGGCTGGGGTGGCTGAAGCTTTCTTT. This codes for CASSLAGVAEAFF.

This clonotype was seen repeatedly, ten times or more. V gene TRBV6-2 or TRBV6-3 combines with J gene TRBJ1-1; no clear D gene. This CDR3 has 13 amino acids. CDR1 is MNHEY, CDR2 SVGEGT, per germline. V was cut by 2 bases and J by 1 base, with 5 bases left in between. The CDR3: CASSYIRNTEAFF. The DNA of the CDR3 is TGTGCCAGCAGTTACATTCGGAACACTGAAGCTTTCTTT.

This clonotype has ten or more counts. The chain carries TRBV9 and TRBJ2-7; D is uncertain. Between the trimmed V and J ends, which lost 0 bases and 0 bases, there was a span of 10 bases. Germline loops: CDR1 SGDLS, CDR2 YYNGEE. The CDR3 is 15 amino acids. The CDR3 DNA is TGTGCCAGCAGCGTAGTGGCCGAAAGCTCCTACGAGCAGTACTTC. Its translation is CASSVVAESSYEQYF.

In this sample, this clonotype turned up many times. V usage is TRBV7-6 and J usage is TRBJ2-5, with D possibly matching TRBD2 (7 bases). Germline V CDR1 and CDR2: SGHVS, FNYEAQ. CDR3 length equals 13 residues. V dropped 5 bases and J dropped 14 bases, with 21 bases sitting between them. The chain's CDR3 is CASSAQMTGGPYF. CDR3 sequence (DNA): TGTGCCAGCAGCGCACAAATGACGGGGGGCCCTTACTTC. The entire variable domain, with the rest obtained from reference TRBV7-6 and TRBJ2-5, is as follows: GAGVSQSPRYKVTKRGQDVALRCDPISGHVSLYWYRQALGQGPEFLTYFNYEAQQDKSGLPNDRFSAERPEGSISTLTIQRTEQRDSAMYRCASSAQMTGGPYFGPGTRLLVL.

This clonotype has at least ten counts. The chain is built from TRBV12-3 or TRBV12-4 and TRBJ2-4, with TRBD1 matching over 8 bases. The V segment lost 5 bases and the J segment 0 bases; nucleotides outside the gene matches: 12. CDR3 size: 18 residues. In DNA, the CDR3 is TGTGCCAGCAGTCCCGGGACAGGTCTTCGCCTAGCCAAAAACATTCAGTACTTC. Its translation: CASSPGTGLRLAKNIQYF.